Listed below are T cell receptor beta chains from one sample, sequenced in a study of CD8+ T cells in alopecia areata. Sequencing was performed with immunoSEQ multiplex PCR; in TCRdb, only in-frame clones are kept and a portion is missing. Among about 98,000 clones listed, 35% to 50% were seen once. Input material: CD4+ T cells sorted from blood. The receptors shown here come from a human donor with alopecia areata. Both conserved end residues are part of each CDR3. The D gene is left open where the match is weak. Some rows have no size entry. The others give once, few or many, or a class for an expanded clone.

j_call clone_size d_call v_call cdr3_nt cdr3_aa
TRBJ2-1 . TRBD2 TRBV29-1 TGCAGCGTTCATGGGGGACTAGCGGCCCACAATGAGCAGTTCTTC CSVHGGLAAHNEQFF
TRBJ2-5 . . TRBV28 TGTGCCAGCACCCAGGGGGGGAGAGAGACCCAGTACTTC CASTQGGRETQYF
TRBJ2-5 . . TRBV29-1 TGCAGCGCTGGCAGCGGCCAAGAGACCCAGTACTTC CSAGSGQETQYF
TRBJ1-4 . TRBD1 TRBV29-1 TGCAGCGTTGCCGGGACAGGTTCAGTTGGACTGTTTTTT CSVAGTGSVGLFF
TRBJ2-5 few . TRBV29-1 TGCAGCGTCCGACGGTCTCCCGGACCCCAAGAGACCCAGTACTTC CSVRRSPGPQETQYF
TRBJ2-3 . . TRBV2 TGTGCCAGCAGTGAAGTACTAGCTGTGCCAGATACGCAGTATTTT CASSEVLAVPDTQYF
TRBJ2-4 once TRBD2 TRBV4-3 TGCGCCAGCAGCCAAGAGTTGGCGGGAGGCATTCAGTACTTC CASSQELAGGIQYF
TRBJ2-6 . . TRBV2 TGTGCCAGCAGTGTTAGGGACTCTGGGGCCAACGTCCTGACTTTC CASSVRDSGANVLTF
TRBJ1-5 . . TRBV28 TGTGCCAGCAGTTTTAATAGAGATCAGCCCCAGCATTTT CASSFNRDQPQHF
TRBJ2-3 . . TRBV6-6 TGTGCCAGCAGTTACGGGGCGGCTGGGGATACGCAGTATTTT CASSYGAAGDTQYF
TRBJ2-7 . . TRBV29-1 TGCAGCGTTGGTTACACCTCCTACGAGCAGTACTTC CSVGYTSYEQYF
TRBJ1-5 . . TRBV30 TGTGCCTGGAGGAACAGGCCTAATCAGCCCCAGCATTTT CAWRNRPNQPQHF
TRBJ1-1 once TRBD1 TRBV5-1 TGCGCCAGCAGCCTCCGGGACAGGGATAAAGGGACTGAAGCTTTCTTT CASSLRDRDKGTEAFF
TRBJ1-2 . TRBD1 TRBV25-1 TGTGCCAGCAGTGAATGGGGACAGGGGTATGGCTACACCTTC CASSEWGQGYGYTF
TRBJ2-7 once . TRBV29-1 TGCAGCGTTGCAGGGGACTACGAGCAGTACTTC CSVAGDYEQYF
TRBJ2-3 . TRBD2 TRBV28 TGTGCCAGCAGCCTAGCCGGGAGGGCAGATACGCAGTATTTT CASSLAGRADTQYF
TRBJ2-1 few . TRBV20-1 TGCAGTGCCGCCGCGGCCCGTGAGCAGTTCTTC CSAAAAREQFF
TRBJ2-6 . TRBD1 TRBV2 TGTGCCAGCAGGCCTGACAGGGCTGGGGCCAACGTCCTGACTTTC CASRPDRAGANVLTF
TRBJ1-2 . . TRBV5-6 TGTGCCAGCAGCTTTATAACAGCGAGAGACTATGGCTACACCTTC CASSFITARDYGYTF
TRBJ2-3 once . TRBV7-2 TGTGCCAGCAGCTTTACTAGCCCCCCAGATACGCAGTATTTT CASSFTSPPDTQYF
TRBJ2-2 . . TRBV28 TGTGCCAGCAGTTTGGAAAGCACCGGGGAGCTGTTTTTT CASSLESTGELFF
TRBJ2-5 . . TRBV4-3 TGCGCCAGCAGCCAAGATCGAACAGGGCGCCGGGCCCAGTACTTC CASSQDRTGRRAQYF
TRBJ2-1 . . TRBV30 TGTGCCTGGAGTCCGACGGGAGCTTACAATGAGCAGTTCTTC CAWSPTGAYNEQFF
TRBJ2-3 . TRBD2 TRBV5-4 TGTGCCAGCAGCGGAGAGAGCGGGGGGGCATCAGATACGCAGTATTTT CASSGESGGASDTQYF
TRBJ2-4 . . TRBV11-2 TGTGCCAGCAGCACTCACAAAGGGGACCGAGCCAAAAACATTCAGTACTTC CASSTHKGDRAKNIQYF
TRBJ2-3 . . TRBV6-1 TGTGCCAGCAGTGAAACGGGGGGCTTCTCCACAGATACGCAGTATTTT CASSETGGFSTDTQYF
TRBJ2-5 few . TRBV29-1 TGCAGCGTTACTCTCGGGGGGGACAGACGGGAGACCCAGTACTTC CSVTLGGDRRETQYF
TRBJ1-1 . . TRBV7-2 TGTGCCAGCAGCTTAGAATGGGGGCGTTCGAACACTGAAGCTTTCTTT CASSLEWGRSNTEAFF
TRBJ2-5 . . TRBV29-1 TGCAGCGTTGAAAGGTGGGGGCGGCAAGAGACCCAGTACTTC CSVERWGRQETQYF
TRBJ2-1 . . TRBV29-1 TGCAGCGGGGCGGGGTACAATGAGCAGTTCTTC CSGAGYNEQFF
TRBJ2-7 . . TRBV30 TGTGCCTATGGGGACGCAGAGTACGAGCAGTACTTC CAYGDAEYEQYF
TRBJ1-6 many . TRBV19 TGTGCCAGTAGTCCCAGGGGATCACCCCTCCACTTT CASSPRGSPLHF
TRBJ2-6 . . TRBV30 TGTGCCTGGAGTGTACGGGGTTATGGGGCCAACGTCCTGACTTTC CAWSVRGYGANVLTF
TRBJ1-1 . . TRBV7-9 TGTGCCAGCAGCTCACACGACACCTACACTGAAGCTTTCTTT CASSSHDTYTEAFF
TRBJ2-3 once TRBD2 TRBV5-1 TGCGCCAGCGCTCCCGGGGGGGCTAGCGCAGATACGCAGTATTTT CASAPGGASADTQYF
TRBJ2-1 few TRBD2 TRBV30 TGTGCCTGGGCCGAGGGACTAGTTGGCAATGAGCAGTTCTTC CAWAEGLVGNEQFF
TRBJ2-7 . TRBD2 TRBV7-8 TGTGCCAGCAGCTTAGGGATACTAGCGGTAACCTACGAGCAGTACTTC CASSLGILAVTYEQYF
TRBJ2-3 . TRBD2 TRBV4-1 TGCGCCAGCAGGCAGGGACTAGCGGGAGTATCAGATACGCAGTATTTT CASRQGLAGVSDTQYF
TRBJ2-7 . . TRBV29-1 TGCAGCGCTACCCTCCCCGGATGGACAAACTCCTACGAGCAGTACTTC CSATLPGWTNSYEQYF
TRBJ2-1 . . TRBV2 TGTGCCAGCAGTGAAGGCGGGTACAATGAGCAGTTCTTC CASSEGGYNEQFF
TRBJ2-2 . . TRBV9 TGTGCCAGCAAGGGGACGGTCAACACCGGGGAGCTGTTTTTT CASKGTVNTGELFF
TRBJ1-4 . . TRBV29-1 TGCAGCGTTGTAACGGGGGCAAAACTGTTTTTT CSVVTGAKLFF
TRBJ1-5 . TRBD1 TRBV28 TGTGCCAGCAGATGGACAGGGGCTAACAATCAGCCCCAGCATTTT CASRWTGANNQPQHF
TRBJ1-4 . . TRBV30 TGTGCCTGGAGATCAGTTGAGAGGGGGGAAAAACTGTTTTTT CAWRSVERGEKLFF
TRBJ1-3 few . TRBV29-1 TGCAGCGCCGAAGAGAGCTCTGGAAACACCATATATTTT CSAEESSGNTIYF
TRBJ2-3 once TRBD1 TRBV29-1 TGCAGCGTTGGAGGGACAGGCAGCACAGATACGCAGTATTTT CSVGGTGSTDTQYF
TRBJ2-3 . . TRBV30 TGTGCCTGGAGCATTACGGGACGCTCGTCGGGAAGATATTTT CAWSITGRSSGRYF
TRBJ2-3 few TRBD2 TRBV30 TGTGCCTGGAGTGGGCTAGCGGCAAATACGCAGTATTTT CAWSGLAANTQYF